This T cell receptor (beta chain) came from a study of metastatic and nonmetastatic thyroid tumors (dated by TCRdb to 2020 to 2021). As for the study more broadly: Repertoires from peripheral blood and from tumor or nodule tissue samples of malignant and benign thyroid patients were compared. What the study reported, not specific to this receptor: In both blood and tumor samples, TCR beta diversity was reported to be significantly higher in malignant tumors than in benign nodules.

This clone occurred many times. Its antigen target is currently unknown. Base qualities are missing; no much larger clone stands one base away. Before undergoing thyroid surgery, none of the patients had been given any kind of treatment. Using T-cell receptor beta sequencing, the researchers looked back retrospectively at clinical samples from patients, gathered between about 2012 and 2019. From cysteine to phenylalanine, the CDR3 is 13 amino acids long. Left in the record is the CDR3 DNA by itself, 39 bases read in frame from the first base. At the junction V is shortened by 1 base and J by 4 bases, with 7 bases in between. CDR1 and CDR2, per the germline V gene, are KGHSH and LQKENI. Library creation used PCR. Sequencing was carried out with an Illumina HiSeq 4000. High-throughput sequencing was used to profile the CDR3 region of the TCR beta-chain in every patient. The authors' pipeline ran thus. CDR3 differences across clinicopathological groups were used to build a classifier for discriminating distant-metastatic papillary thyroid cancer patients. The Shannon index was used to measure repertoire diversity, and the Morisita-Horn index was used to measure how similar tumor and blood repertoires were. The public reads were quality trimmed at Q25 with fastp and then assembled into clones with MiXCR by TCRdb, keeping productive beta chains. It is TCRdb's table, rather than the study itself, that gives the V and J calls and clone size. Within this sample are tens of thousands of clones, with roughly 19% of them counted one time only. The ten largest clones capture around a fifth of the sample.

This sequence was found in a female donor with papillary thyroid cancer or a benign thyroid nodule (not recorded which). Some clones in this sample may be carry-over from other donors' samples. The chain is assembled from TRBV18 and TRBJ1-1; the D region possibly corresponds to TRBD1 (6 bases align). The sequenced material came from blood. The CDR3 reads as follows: CASSPQGGTEAFF. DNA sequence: TGTGCCAGCTCACCACAGGGGGGCACTGAAGCTTTCTTT.